This T cell receptor (beta chain) is drawn from a study of CD8 T cells in Susac syndrome. Broader study findings: A relatively small number of individuals underwent TCR sequencing and HLA analysis.

The length of the CDR3 is 16 residues. Losses at the gene ends were 4 bases for V and 4 bases for J; bases not matched to a gene: 7. An amount of RNA that ranged from about 0.45 to 1 ug was reverse transcribed with random hexamers. Multiplex PCR with immunoSEQ amplified the TCR beta CDR3 across 54 Vbeta and 13 Jbeta. TCRdb analysed the immunoSEQ multiplex PCR reads with MiXCR anew, one entry per CDR3 protein. The sample records tens of thousands of distinct CDR3 sequences, over 90% being singletons. Regarding this clonotype: The antigen is undetermined.

This rearrangement joins TRBV12-3 or TRBV12-4 to TRBJ2-4, with 10 bases that match TRBD2. The sequence derives from a human donor in good health. What was sequenced was CD8+ T cells from PBMCs. CDR3 sequence (DNA): TGTGCCAGCAGTTGGGCTAGCGGGAGTTCAAAAAACATTCAGTACTTC. It translates to CASSWASGSSKNIQYF.